Following are 26 T cell receptor beta chains from one sample sequenced in a study of shared clonotypes between healthy human individuals. Terminally differentiated effector memory CD45RA+ cells were left out of the naive CD8 fraction, which was CD45RO-negative and positively selected for CCR7. Sequenced by immunoSEQ multiplex PCR; TCRdb stores in-frame clones only, minus some. The table includes about 2,200,000 clones, under 95% detected once. Specimen: naive CD8+ T cells from PBMCs. The receptors were gathered from a man between 18 and 29 years old in good health. Some clones in this sample may be carry-over from other donors' samples.

CDR3 loop: CASSGDREGTGELFF. CDR3 in DNA: TGTGCCAGCAGCGGGGACAGGGAGGGCACCGGGGAGCTGTTTTTT. The chain has TRBV7-6 and TRBJ2-2; TRBD1 matches 9 bases. Germline V CDR1 and CDR2: SGHVS, FNYEAQ. V lost 5 bases, J lost 4 bases, and 5 bases stayed unmatched. The CDR3 loop spans 15 amino acids.

The rearrangement joins TRBV19 to TRBJ1-5, with 7 bases lining up with TRBD1. J was trimmed by 5 bases and V by 9 bases; bases with no gene match: 13. This CDR3 contains 15 residues. CDR1 and CDR2 from the germline V gene are LNHDA and SQIVND (reference sequence). This CDR3 reads CASSFDREGDQPQHF. The CDR3 DNA reads TGTGCCAGCTCATTCGACAGGGAGGGAGATCAGCCCCAGCATTTT.

This clone was recorded once. The chain has TRBV7-9 and TRBJ2-7, with 10 bases fitting TRBD2. CDR3 size: 15 residues. CDR1 and CDR2 (germline): SEHNR, FQNEAQ (reference sequence). The V and J ends lost 5 bases and 3 bases, in that order; junction bases with no gene match: 7. The chain's CDR3 is CASSPPGLAIYEQYF. CDR3 coding DNA: TGTGCCAGCAGCCCGCCGGGACTAGCGATCTACGAGCAGTACTTC.

This chain connects TRBV5-5 to TRBJ2-7; TRBD1 matches 9 bases. Germline V gives CDR1 SGHKS, CDR2 YYEKEE (reference sequence). The CDR3 length is 15 residues. V was pared by 2 bases and J by 5 bases, with 8 bases of the junction left unmatched. The CDR3 spells CASSFPGTGNHEQYF. The CDR3 DNA reads TGTGCCAGCAGCTTCCCCGGGACAGGGAACCACGAGCAGTACTTC.

Remarks on this clone: At the DNA level, this CDR3 is encoded by other sequences in the same sample as well. V gene TRBV27 combines with J gene TRBJ1-2; D perhaps matches TRBD1 (5 bases). The CDR3 loop spans 14 amino acids. V shed 1 base and J shed 2 bases, with 8 bases lying between them. Germline V lookup: CDR1 MNHEY, CDR2 SMNVEV (reference sequence). In DNA, the CDR3 is TGTGCCAGCAGTTTATTGGGACCGAACTATGGCTACACCTTC. This codes for CASSLLGPNYGYTF.

The gene calls are TRBV7-9 and TRBJ2-7, with 7 bases identical to TRBD2. Per the germline V gene, CDR1 is SEHNR and CDR2 is FQNEAQ (reference sequence). With 2 bases clipped from V and 3 bases from J, the junction kept 7 bases outside the gene matches. This CDR3 contains 15 residues. CDR3 sequence reads: CASSLREGGVYEQYF. The CDR3 nucleotides read TGTGCCAGCAGCTTACGCGAGGGAGGGGTCTACGAGCAGTACTTC.

The chain employs TRBV4-1 and TRBJ1-2; no clear D gene. Germline CDR1 and CDR2: MGHRA and YSYEKL. The CDR3 spans 14 residues. V was shortened by 1 base and J by 0 bases, with 6 bases between the two germline ends. CDR3 sequence (DNA): TGCGCCAGCAGCCAAGTCCGCGCTAACTATGGCTACACCTTC. This gives the protein CASSQVRANYGYTF.

V is TRBV19 and J is TRBJ2-7; unclear D gene. The ends were cut back, 3 bases at V and 4 bases at J, with 16 bases in the middle. Germline CDR1 LNHDA, CDR2 SQIVND (reference sequence). The CDR3 has 15 amino acids. DNA for the CDR3: TGTGCCAGTAGTATTATCTTGGGAAAGGGATACGAGCAGTACTTC. This gives the protein CASSIILGKGYEQYF.

J is TRBJ1-1 and V is TRBV28, with unresolved D. The CDR3 contains 14 residues. Germline assignment: CDR1 MDHEN and CDR2 SYDVKM. V lost 5 bases and J lost 7, with 17 bases in between. CDR3 DNA: TGTGCCAGCAGTCCCGACGGTGACTGGGGTGAAGCTTTCTTT. This translates into CASSPDGDWGEAFF.

The J gene is TRBJ2-2, the V gene TRBV11-2; possibly TRBD2 for D (5 bases). This CDR3 has 15 residues. V was cut by 6 bases and J by 8 bases, with 19 bases left in between. Germline assignment: CDR1 SGHAT and CDR2 FQNNGV. CDR3 nucleotides: TGTGCCAGCAGTCACCGGGAATTCGGAAAAGGGGAGCTGTTTTTT. As protein: CASSHREFGKGELFF.

This clone was recorded only once. V usage is TRBV19 and J usage is TRBJ1-4, with TRBD1 matching over 10 bases. The V gene's germline CDR1 is LNHDA and CDR2 SQIVND (reference sequence). The CDR3 has 14 amino acids. DNA for the CDR3: TGTGGCGCGCCCCTGGGGACAGGGGATGAAAAACTGTTTTTT. This codes for CGAPLGTGDEKLFF.

The count of this clone is one. This chain connects TRBV2 to TRBJ2-7, with 8 positions matching TRBD2. Germline V gives CDR1 SNHLY, CDR2 FYNNEI. The length of the CDR3 is 14 residues. With 6 bases clipped from V and 2 bases from J, the junction kept 6 bases outside the gene matches. The CDR3: CASSLGLGAYEQYF. The DNA of the CDR3 is TGTGCCAGCAGCCTGGGACTAGGGGCCTACGAGCAGTACTTC.

The CDR3 spells CAISDLRGPGGSNEQFF. The CDR3 coding sequence is TGTGCCATCAGTGACCTCAGGGGCCCGGGGGGTTCCAATGAGCAGTTCTTC. This chain uses TRBV10-3 with TRBJ2-1; possibly TRBD2 for D (7 bases). V gave up 3 bases and J gave up 6 bases, with 21 bases separating them. Germline lookup yields CDR1 ENHRY and CDR2 SYGVKD. The CDR3 sequence is 17 residues long.

The rearrangement uses TRBV29-1 and TRBJ1-2; TRBD1 matches 9 bases. Looked up from germline, CDR1 is SQVTM and CDR2 is ANQGSEA. Trimming at V came to 4 bases and at J to 7 bases, leaving 13 bases not matched to a gene. There are 15 residues in the CDR3. The CDR3 DNA sequence: TGCAGCGTTGCTACGACCCGGGACAGGGTCTCTGGCTACACCTTC. The encoded protein is CSVATTRDRVSGYTF.

V is TRBV27 and J is TRBJ2-1; D is perhaps TRBD1 (6 bases). The CDR3 has 13 amino acids. Deletions cut 3 bases from V and 9 bases from J, with 12 bases between. CDR1 MNHEY and CDR2 SMNVEV come from the germline V gene (reference sequence). This CDR3 is CASSLGRGIEQFF. As DNA, the CDR3 is TGTGCCAGCAGTTTGGGTAGGGGGATTGAGCAGTTCTTC.

The gene calls are TRBV21-1 and TRBJ2-2. TRBV21-1 is a listed pseudogene. The CDR3 contains 14 residues. The CDR3 DNA sequence: TGTGCCAGCAGCAAAGATGTGGATACCGGGGAGCTGTTTTTT. This gives the protein CASSKDVDTGELFF.

The chain links TRBV2 to TRBJ2-7; 9 positions agree with TRBD2. Germline CDR1 and CDR2: SNHLY and FYNNEI. The V gene end was trimmed by 1 base and the J gene end by 3 bases; junction bases not matched to a gene: 7. This CDR3 region has 16 residues. The CDR3 protein is CASSEGLAGRRYEQYF. CDR3 in DNA: TGTGCCAGCAGTGAAGGGCTAGCGGGGAGGCGCTACGAGCAGTACTTC.

The chain has TRBV7-9 and TRBJ2-7; weak D call: TRBD1 (5 bases). This CDR3 has 16 amino acids. Germline V lookup: CDR1 SEHNR, CDR2 FQNEAQ (reference sequence). Trimming pared 7 bases from V and 0 bases from J, leaving 19 bases between. CDR3 DNA: TGTGCCAGCACCACCATCTCGACAGCGAGCTCCTACGAGCAGTACTTC. It encodes CASTTISTASSYEQYF.

This sequence joins TRBV7-9 and TRBJ1-4; perhaps TRBD1 as D (6 bases). There are 16 residues in the CDR3. In germline, CDR1 is SEHNR, CDR2 FQNEAQ (reference sequence). Trimming pared 5 bases from V and 5 bases from J, leaving 18 bases between. CDR3 residues: CASSRTGLGSNEKLFF. The CDR3 region has the DNA TGTGCCAGCAGCCGAACAGGGTTGGGTTCAAATGAAAAACTGTTTTTT.

This rearrangement joins TRBV11-2 to TRBJ2-4; unclear D gene. The CDR3 contains 15 residues. Trimming took off 5 bases at V and 5 bases at J, with 16 bases between the two ends. Germline assignment: CDR1 SGHAT and CDR2 FQNNGV. CDR3: CASSPGPYPQNIQYF. The CDR3 DNA sequence: TGTGCCAGCAGCCCCGGGCCTTACCCCCAAAACATTCAGTACTTC.

This clone was counted once. The chain combines TRBV11-3 with TRBJ2-1, with D perhaps TRBD2 (5 bases). Trimming shortened V by 1 base and J by 6 bases, and 7 bases separated the two germline ends. The length of the CDR3 is 13 residues. The germline V gene has CDR1 SGHNT and CDR2 YENEEA. CDR3 in amino acids: CASSLGLINEQFF. The CDR3 DNA reads TGTGCCAGCAGCTTAGGACTAATCAATGAGCAGTTCTTC.

The chain combines TRBV4-2 with TRBJ1-6; 8 bases are shared with TRBD1. The CDR3 length is 15 residues. The ends lost 4 bases at V and 10 bases at J; junction bases unmatched: 9. Germline values: CDR1 LGHNA, CDR2 YNFKEQ. The CDR3 loop reads CASSPLGQGKSPLHF. CDR3 sequence (DNA): TGTGCCAGCAGCCCCCTTGGACAGGGTAAATCACCCCTCCACTTT.

CDR3 in DNA: TGTGCCAGCAGTGGGGGACAGGATCCTGCCTACGAGCAGTACTTC. Protein product: CASSGGQDPAYEQYF. V and J are TRBV2 and TRBJ2-7; the match to TRBD1 covers 8 bases. Germline V gene sequence: CDR1 SNHLY, CDR2 FYNNEI. This CDR3 has 15 amino acids. V shed 4 bases and J 2 bases; nucleotides not matched to a gene: 7.

V usage is TRBV29-1 and J usage is TRBJ2-1, with 10 nucleotides matching TRBD2. CDR3 size: 15 residues. Trimming at V came to 3 bases and at J to 9 bases, leaving 11 bases not matched to a gene. Germline CDR1 SQVTM, CDR2 ANQGSEA. The CDR3 loop reads CSVDPPGTSVGEQFF. CDR3 in DNA: TGCAGCGTTGATCCCCCCGGGACTAGCGTGGGTGAGCAGTTCTTC.

The gene calls are TRBV7-6 and TRBJ2-7; TRBD2 might be the D (7 bases). CDR3 length equals 12 residues. Trimming removed 6 bases at V and 5 bases at J, with 11 bases between. From germline, CDR1 is SGHVS and CDR2 FNYEAQ. The CDR3 nucleotides are TGTGCCAGCAGGACGGGGGGCAACGAGCAGTACTTC. The encoded protein is CASRTGGNEQYF. Looking up the rest from reference TRBV7-6 and TRBJ2-7 gives the full variable domain: GAGVSQSPRYKVTKRGQDVALRCDPISGHVSLYWYRQALGQGPEFLTYFNYEAQQDKSGLPNDRFSAERPEGSISTLTIQRTEQRDSAMYRCASRTGGNEQYFGPGTRLTVT.

The chain couples TRBV27 to TRBJ2-1; 8 bases align to TRBD2. J lost 7 bases, V lost 3 bases, and 5 bases had no gene match. Looked up from germline, CDR1 is MNHEY and CDR2 is SMNVEV (reference sequence). The CDR3 runs to 14 residues. This CDR3 reads CASSFSGSPNEQFF. DNA for the CDR3: TGTGCCAGCAGTTTCAGCGGGAGCCCTAATGAGCAGTTCTTC.